The present T cell receptor beta chain was sequenced within a study of T-cell reconstitution after alpha-beta-depleted transplantation in children. The study, taken as a whole, reports: Reportedly, only several hundred clones from non-depleted graft cells drove alpha-beta T-cell counts at about two months. Surviving recipient cells, namely T cells and thymic progenitors, were the source of high day-60 TCRbeta diversity in some patients.

Unique molecular identifiers featured in how the TCRbeta library was prepared. TCRdb processed the PCR reads anew with MiXCR; each CDR3 protein has one entry. There are 700,000 to 850,000 distinct CDR3 sequences in the sample; roughly 16% occur only once, and roughly 4.8% lies in the top ten. V was trimmed by 8 bases and J by 8 bases, leaving 15 bases between them. Germline V gene sequence: CDR1 SQVTM, CDR2 ANQGSEA. The CDR3 contains 11 residues. This clonotype showed up just a few times. Its antigen is still unknown. This specimen was PBMCs, mostly from graft donor cells, taken 360 days after TCRalphabeta/CD19-depleted stem cell transplant. The sequence was collected from a male patient younger than 18 who had a stem cell transplant for acute lymphoblastic leukemia, so the T cells may come from the graft donor. The chain combines TRBV29-1 with TRBJ1-1, with unresolved D. The CDR3 coding sequence is TGCAGCATAAGATGGGGAACAGAAGCTTTCTTT. Amino acids: CSIRWGTEAFF.